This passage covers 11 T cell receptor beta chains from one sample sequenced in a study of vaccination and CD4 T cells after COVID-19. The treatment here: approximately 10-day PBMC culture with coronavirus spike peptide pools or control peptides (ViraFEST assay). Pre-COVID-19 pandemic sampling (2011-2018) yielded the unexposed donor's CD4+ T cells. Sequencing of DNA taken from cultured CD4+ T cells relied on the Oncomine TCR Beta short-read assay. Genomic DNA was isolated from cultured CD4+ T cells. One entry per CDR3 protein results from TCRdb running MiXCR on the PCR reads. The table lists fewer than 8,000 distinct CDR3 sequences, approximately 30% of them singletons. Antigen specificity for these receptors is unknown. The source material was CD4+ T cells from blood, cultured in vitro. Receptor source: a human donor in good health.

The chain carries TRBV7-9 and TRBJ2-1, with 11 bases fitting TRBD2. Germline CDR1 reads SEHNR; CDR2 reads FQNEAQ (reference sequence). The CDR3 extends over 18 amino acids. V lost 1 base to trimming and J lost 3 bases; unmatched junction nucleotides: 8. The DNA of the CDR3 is TGTGCCAGCAGCTTAGTACTCGGACTAGCGGGCGTCTACAATGAGCAGTTCTTC. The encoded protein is CASSLVLGLAGVYNEQFF.

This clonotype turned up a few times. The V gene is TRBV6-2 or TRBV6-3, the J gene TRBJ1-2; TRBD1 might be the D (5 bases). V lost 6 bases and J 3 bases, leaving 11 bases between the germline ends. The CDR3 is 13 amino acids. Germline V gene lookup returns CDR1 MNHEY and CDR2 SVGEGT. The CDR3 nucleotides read TGTGCCAGCAGCCAGGGACCTTACTATGGCTACACCTTC. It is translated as CASSQGPYYGYTF.

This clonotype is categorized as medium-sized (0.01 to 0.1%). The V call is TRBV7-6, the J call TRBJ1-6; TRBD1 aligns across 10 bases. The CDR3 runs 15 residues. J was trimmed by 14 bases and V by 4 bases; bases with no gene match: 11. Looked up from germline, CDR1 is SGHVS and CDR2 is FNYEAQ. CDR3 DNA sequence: TGTGCCAGCAGCTCAGTCCCGGGACAGGGGCAGACCCTCCACTTT. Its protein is CASSSVPGQGQTLHF.

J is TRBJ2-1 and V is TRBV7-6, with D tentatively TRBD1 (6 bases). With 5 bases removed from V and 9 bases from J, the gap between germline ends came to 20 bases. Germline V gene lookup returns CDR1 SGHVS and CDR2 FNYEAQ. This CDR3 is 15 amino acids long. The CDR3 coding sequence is TGTGCCAGCAGCCTACAGGGACCGCTTGCTTCTGAGCAGTTCTTC. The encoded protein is CASSLQGPLASEQFF.

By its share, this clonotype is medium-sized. This CDR3 is CSAPDSTYGYTF. The CDR3 coding sequence is TGCAGTGCTCCAGACAGCACCTATGGCTACACCTTC. The chain has TRBV20-1 and TRBJ1-2; D possibly corresponds to TRBD1 (5 bases). Germline V gene lookup returns CDR1 DFQATT and CDR2 SNEGSKA (reference sequence). V was shortened by 5 bases and J by 4 bases, with 11 bases between the two germline ends. This CDR3 is 12 amino acids long.

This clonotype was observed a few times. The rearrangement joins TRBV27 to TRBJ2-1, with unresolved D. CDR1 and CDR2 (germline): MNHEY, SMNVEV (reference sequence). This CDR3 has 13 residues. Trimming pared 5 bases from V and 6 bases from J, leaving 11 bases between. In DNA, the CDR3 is TGTGCCAGCAGTACCCCCATTTCCAATGAGCAGTTCTTC. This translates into CASSTPISNEQFF.

The CDR3 protein is CASSYGTSGKYEQYF. CDR3 bases: TGTGCCAGCAGTTACGGGACTAGCGGAAAGTACGAGCAGTACTTC. The V call is TRBV6-2 or TRBV6-3, the J call TRBJ2-7, with 11 bases matching TRBD2. CDR1 and CDR2 from the germline V gene are MNHEY and SVGEGT. The CDR3 extends over 15 amino acids. With 2 bases clipped from V and 4 bases from J, the junction kept 4 bases outside the gene matches.

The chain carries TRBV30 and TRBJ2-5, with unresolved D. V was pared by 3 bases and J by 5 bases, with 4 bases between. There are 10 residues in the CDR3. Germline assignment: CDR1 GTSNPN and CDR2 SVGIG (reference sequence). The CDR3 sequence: CAWSRETQYF. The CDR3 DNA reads TGTGCCTGGAGCCGGGAGACCCAGTACTTC.

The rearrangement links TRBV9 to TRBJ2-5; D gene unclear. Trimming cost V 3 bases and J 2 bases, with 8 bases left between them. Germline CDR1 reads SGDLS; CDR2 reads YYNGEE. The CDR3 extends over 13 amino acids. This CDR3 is CASSGNPQETQYF. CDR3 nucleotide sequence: TGTGCCAGCAGCGGGAATCCACAAGAGACCCAGTACTTC. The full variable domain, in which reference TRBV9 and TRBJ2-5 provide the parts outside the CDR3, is DSGVTQTPKHLITATGQRVTLRCSPRSGDLSVYWYQQSLDQGLQFLIQYYNGEERAKGNILERFSAQQFPDLHSELNLSSLELGDSALYFCASSGNPQETQYFGPGTRLLVL.

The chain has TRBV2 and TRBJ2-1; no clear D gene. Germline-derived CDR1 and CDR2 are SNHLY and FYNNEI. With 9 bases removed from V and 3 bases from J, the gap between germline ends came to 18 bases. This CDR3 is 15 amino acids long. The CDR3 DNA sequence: TGTGCCAGTCCAACCAACCCGCTGATCTACAATGAGCAGTTCTTC. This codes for CASPTNPLIYNEQFF.

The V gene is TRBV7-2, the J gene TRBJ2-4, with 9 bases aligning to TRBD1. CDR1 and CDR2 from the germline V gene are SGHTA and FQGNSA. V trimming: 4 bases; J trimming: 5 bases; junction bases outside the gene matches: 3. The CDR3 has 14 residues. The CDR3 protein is CASSYTGGQNIQYF. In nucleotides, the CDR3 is TGTGCCAGCAGCTATACAGGGGGCCAAAACATTCAGTACTTC.